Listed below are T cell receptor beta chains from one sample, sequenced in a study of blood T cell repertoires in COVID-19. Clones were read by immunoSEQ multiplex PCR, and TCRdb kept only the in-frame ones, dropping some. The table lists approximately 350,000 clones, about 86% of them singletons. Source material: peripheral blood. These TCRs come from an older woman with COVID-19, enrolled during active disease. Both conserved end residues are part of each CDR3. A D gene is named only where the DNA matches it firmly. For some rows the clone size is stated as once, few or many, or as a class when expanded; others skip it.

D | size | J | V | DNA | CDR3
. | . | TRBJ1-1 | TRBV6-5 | TGTGCCAGCAGCGATACAAGGGGGGGAAACACTGAAGCTTTCTTT | CASSDTRGGNTEAFF
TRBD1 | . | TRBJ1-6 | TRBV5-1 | TGCGCCAGCAGGTCTCCCGGGACAGAAGGCACACCCCTCCACTTT | CASRSPGTEGTPLHF
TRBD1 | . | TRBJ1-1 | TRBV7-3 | TGTGCCAGCAGCGTAACAGGGGGGAACACTGAAGCTTTCTTT | CASSVTGGNTEAFF
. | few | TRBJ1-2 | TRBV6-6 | TGTGCCAGCAAACGCCTTGCAGGGCCCAACTATGGCTACACCTTC | CASKRLAGPNYGYTF
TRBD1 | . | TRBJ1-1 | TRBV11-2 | TGTGCCAGCAGCTTACAGGGGGCGCGGGGTTGGAGGAACACTGAAGCTTTCTTT | CASSLQGARGWRNTEAFF
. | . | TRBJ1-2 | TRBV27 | TGTGCCAGCAGTCCAACAGGGTATGGCTACACCTTC | CASSPTGYGYTF
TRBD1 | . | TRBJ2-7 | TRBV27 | TGTGCCAGCAGTTCGGGACAGGGGGCCGGTTACGAGCAGTACTTC | CASSSGQGAGYEQYF
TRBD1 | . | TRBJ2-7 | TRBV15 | TGTGCCACCAGCAGCGGGACAGGGGTCCACGAGCAGTACTTC | CATSSGTGVHEQYF
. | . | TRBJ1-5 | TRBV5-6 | TGTGCCAGCTCGAGGGGGTTCTCGTCCAATCAGCCCCAGCATTTT | CASSRGFSSNQPQHF
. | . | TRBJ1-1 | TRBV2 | TGTGCCAGCAGTGGCCGACAGGATGAAGCTTTCTTT | CASSGRQDEAFF
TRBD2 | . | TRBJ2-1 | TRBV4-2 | TGTGCCAGCAGCCAAGATCCCTCGGGCGGGGGGTTGAATGAGCAGTTCTTC | CASSQDPSGGGLNEQFF
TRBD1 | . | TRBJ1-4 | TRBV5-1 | TGCGCCAGCAGCCCCCAAGCAGGGGGTGAAAAACTGTTTTTT | CASSPQAGGEKLFF
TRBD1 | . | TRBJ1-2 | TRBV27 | TGTGCCAGCAGTTCCCCCCACAGGGGCGCTGGCAGCGGCTACACCTTC | CASSSPHRGAGSGYTF
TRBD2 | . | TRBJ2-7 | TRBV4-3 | TGCGCCAGCAGCCAAGATTCGGGACTAGCGAGCGAGCAGTACTTC | CASSQDSGLASEQYF
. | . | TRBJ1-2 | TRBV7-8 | TGTGCCAGCAGCTTACAAGGACAGCTCAACTATGGCTACACCTTC | CASSLQGQLNYGYTF
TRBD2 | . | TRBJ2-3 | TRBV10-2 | TGCGCCACCAAGGGAACTAGCGGGTACGATACGCAGTATTTT | CATKGTSGYDTQYF
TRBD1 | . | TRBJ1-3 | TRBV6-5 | TGTGCCACAACCGGGACAGGGAGCGGAAACACCATATATTTT | CATTGTGSGNTIYF
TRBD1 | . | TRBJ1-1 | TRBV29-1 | TGCAGCGCAGGACCGACAGGGGTTAACACTGAAGCTTTCTTT | CSAGPTGVNTEAFF
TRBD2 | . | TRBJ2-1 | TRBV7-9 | TGTGCCAGCAGCCAAAAAATGAGAATAGCGGGGGTTTACAATGAGCAGTTCTTC | CASSQKMRIAGVYNEQFF
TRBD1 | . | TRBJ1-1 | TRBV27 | TGTGCCAGCGGGAGGACAGGGTGGTACACTGAAGCTTTCTTT | CASGRTGWYTEAFF
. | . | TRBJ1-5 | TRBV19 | TGTGCCAGTATGGCCCTAGTCAGCTCCAATCAGCCCCAGCATTTT | CASMALVSSNQPQHF
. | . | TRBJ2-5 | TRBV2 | TGTGCCAGCAGTGGTCACAGGGAAGAGACCCAGTACTTC | CASSGHREETQYF
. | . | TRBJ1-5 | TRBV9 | TGTGCCAGCAGCGTAGGTGGGGGGGAACAGCCCCAGCATTTT | CASSVGGGEQPQHF
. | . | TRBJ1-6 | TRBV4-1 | TGCGCCAGCAGCCGAGGAGGGGACGGATCACCCCTCCACTTT | CASSRGGDGSPLHF
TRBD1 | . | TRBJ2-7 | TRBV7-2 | TGTGCCAGCAGCCCCGGACAGGGCCTAGAGCAGTACTTC | CASSPGQGLEQYF
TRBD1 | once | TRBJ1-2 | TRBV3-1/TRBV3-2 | TGTGCCAGCAGCCACCTGTCGACAGGGGGAAACTATGGCTACACCTTC | CASSHLSTGGNYGYTF
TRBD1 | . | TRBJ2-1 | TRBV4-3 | TGCGCCAGCAGCCAAGTAACCGGGACAGGGGGCAATGAGCAGTTCTTC | CASSQVTGTGGNEQFF
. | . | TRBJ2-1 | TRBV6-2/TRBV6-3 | TGTGCCAGCAGCCCCAGGGGCTACAATGAGCAGTTCTTC | CASSPRGYNEQFF
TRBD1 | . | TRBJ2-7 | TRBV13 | TGTGCCAGCAGCTCCCAGACAGGGGGCGGTTACGAGCAGTACTTC | CASSSQTGGGYEQYF
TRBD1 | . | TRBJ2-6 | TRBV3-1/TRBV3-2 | TGTGCCAGCAGCTTCCGGGACAGGGGTCCAACTTCTGCTGGGGCCAACGTCCTGACTTTC | CASSFRDRGPTSAGANVLTF
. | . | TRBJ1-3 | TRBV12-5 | TGTGCTAGTGGCCCCGGGGGGTCTGGAAACACCATATATTTT | CASGPGGSGNTIYF
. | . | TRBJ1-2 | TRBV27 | TGTGCCAGCAGTTTATCGGCCGCGACGACATATGGCTACACCTTC | CASSLSAATTYGYTF
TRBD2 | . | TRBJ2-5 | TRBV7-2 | TGTGCCAGCAGCTTACAGCCAGCGGGGTCGTACCAAGAGACCCAGTACTTC | CASSLQPAGSYQETQYF